This T cell receptor beta chain was sequenced during a study of T cell repertoires in cytomegalovirus infection. TCRdb redid the calling of the reads with MiXCR, one entry per CDR3 protein. The sample holds approximately 990,000 distinct CDR3 sequences, roughly 30% seen once. Trimming removed 8 bases from V and 7 bases from J; junction bases left unmatched: 13. This CDR3 is 16 amino acids long. Germline-derived CDR1 and CDR2 are SGHVS and FNYEAQ. This clonotype showed up just once. Its antigen is not known. This chain links TRBV7-6 with TRBJ2-2; the match to TRBD2 covers 10 bases. The origin of this receptor is a human donor in good health (CMV status not recorded). Some clones in this sample may be carry-over from other donors' samples. Source: cultured CD8+ T cells from PBMCs, taken from culture after CMV antigen stimulation. The CDR3 DNA sequence: TGTGCCAGCGGGGAACTAGCGGGGACAATGGACGGGGAGCTGTTTTTT. This gives the protein CASGELAGTMDGELFF.